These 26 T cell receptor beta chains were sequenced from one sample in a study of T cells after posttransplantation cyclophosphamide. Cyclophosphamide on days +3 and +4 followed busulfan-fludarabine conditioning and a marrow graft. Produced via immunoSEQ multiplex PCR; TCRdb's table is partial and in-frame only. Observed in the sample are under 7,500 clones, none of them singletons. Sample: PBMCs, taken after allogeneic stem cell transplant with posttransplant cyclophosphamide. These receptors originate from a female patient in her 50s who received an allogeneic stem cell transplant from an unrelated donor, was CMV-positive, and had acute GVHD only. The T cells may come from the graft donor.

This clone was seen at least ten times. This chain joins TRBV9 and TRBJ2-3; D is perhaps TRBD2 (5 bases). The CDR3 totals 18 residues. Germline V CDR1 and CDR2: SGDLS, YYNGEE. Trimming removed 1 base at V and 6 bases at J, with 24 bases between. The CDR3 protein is CASSVSPVVGSGMDTQYF. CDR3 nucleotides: TGTGCCAGCAGCGTAAGCCCCGTAGTTGGGAGTGGGATGGATACGCAGTATTTT.

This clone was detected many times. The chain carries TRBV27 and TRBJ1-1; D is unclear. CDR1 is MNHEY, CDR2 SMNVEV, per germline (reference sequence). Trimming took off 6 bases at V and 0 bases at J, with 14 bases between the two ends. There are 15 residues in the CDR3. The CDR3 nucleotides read TGTGCCAGCAGATCGTTGGGCATCTTGAACACTGAAGCTTTCTTT. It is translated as CASRSLGILNTEAFF.

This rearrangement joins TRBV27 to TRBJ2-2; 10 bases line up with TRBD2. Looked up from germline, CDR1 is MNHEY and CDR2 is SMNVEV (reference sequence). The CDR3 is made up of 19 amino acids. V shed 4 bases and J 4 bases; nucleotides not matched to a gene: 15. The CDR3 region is CASSYRRSGRAPSTGELFF. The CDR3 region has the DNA TGTGCCAGCAGTTACCGGAGGAGCGGGAGGGCCCCCAGCACCGGGGAGCTGTTTTTT.

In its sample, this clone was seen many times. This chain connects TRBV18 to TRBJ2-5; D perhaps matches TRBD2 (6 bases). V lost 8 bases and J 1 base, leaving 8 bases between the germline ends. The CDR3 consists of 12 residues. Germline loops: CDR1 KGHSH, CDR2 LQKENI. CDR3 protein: CASKTSQETQYF. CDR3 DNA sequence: TGTGCCAGCAAGACTAGCCAAGAGACCCAGTACTTC.

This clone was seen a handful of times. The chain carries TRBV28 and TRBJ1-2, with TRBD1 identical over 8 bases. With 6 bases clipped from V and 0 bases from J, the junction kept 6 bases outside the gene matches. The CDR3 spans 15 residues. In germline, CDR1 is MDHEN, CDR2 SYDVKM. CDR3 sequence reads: CASRYGQGTNYGYTF. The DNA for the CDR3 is TGTGCCAGCAGGTACGGACAGGGAACTAACTATGGCTACACCTTC.

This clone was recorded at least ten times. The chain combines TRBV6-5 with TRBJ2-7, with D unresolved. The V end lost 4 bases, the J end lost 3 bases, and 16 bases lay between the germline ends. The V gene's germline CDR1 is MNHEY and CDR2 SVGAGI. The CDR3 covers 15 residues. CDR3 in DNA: TGTGCCAGCAGTTTATCGTACTATCCCATCTACGAGCAGTACTTC. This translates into CASSLSYYPIYEQYF.

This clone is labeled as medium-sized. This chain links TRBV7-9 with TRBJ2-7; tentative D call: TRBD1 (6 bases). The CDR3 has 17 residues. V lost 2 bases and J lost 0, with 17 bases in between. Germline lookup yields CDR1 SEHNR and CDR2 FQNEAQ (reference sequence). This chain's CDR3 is CASSLRLTGPSSYEQYF. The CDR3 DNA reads TGTGCCAGCAGCTTACGCCTAACAGGGCCTAGCTCCTACGAGCAGTACTTC. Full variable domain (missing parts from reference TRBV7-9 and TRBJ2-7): DTGVSQNPRHKITKRGQNVTFRCDPISEHNRLYWYRQTLGQGPEFLTYFQNEAQLEKSRLLSDRFSAERPKGSFSTLEIQRTEQGDSAMYLCASSLRLTGPSSYEQYFGPGTRLTVT.

In DNA form, the CDR3 reads TGTGCCACCACCCCCCGACAGGGCTTCTACGAGCAGTACTTC. It translates to CATTPRQGFYEQYF. This chain uses TRBV28 with TRBJ2-5; TRBD1 matches 7 bases. The last part of the DNA fits TRBJ2-7 better; the J call may be wrong. Germline V gives CDR1 MDHEN, CDR2 SYDVKM. The CDR3 is made up of 14 amino acids.

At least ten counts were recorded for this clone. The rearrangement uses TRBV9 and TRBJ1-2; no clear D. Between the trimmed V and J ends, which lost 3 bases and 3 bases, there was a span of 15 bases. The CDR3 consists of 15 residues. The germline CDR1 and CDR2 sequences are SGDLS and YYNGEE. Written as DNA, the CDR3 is TGTGCCAGCAGCGCTCTCGGCCTCGGAGACTATGGCTACACCTTC. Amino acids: CASSALGLGDYGYTF.

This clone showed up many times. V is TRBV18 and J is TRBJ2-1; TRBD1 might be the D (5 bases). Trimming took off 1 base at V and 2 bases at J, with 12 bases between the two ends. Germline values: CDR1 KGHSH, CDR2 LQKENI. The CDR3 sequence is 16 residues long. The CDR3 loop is CASSPRVQGPYNEQFF. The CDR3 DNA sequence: TGTGCCAGCTCACCACGAGTTCAGGGCCCCTACAATGAGCAGTTCTTC.

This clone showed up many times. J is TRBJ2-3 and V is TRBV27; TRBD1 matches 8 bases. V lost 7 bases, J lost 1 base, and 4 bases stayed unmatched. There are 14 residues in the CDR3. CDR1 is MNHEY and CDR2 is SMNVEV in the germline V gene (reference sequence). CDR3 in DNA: TGTGCCAGCACCGACAGGGGTCGCACAGATACGCAGTATTTT. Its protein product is CASTDRGRTDTQYF.

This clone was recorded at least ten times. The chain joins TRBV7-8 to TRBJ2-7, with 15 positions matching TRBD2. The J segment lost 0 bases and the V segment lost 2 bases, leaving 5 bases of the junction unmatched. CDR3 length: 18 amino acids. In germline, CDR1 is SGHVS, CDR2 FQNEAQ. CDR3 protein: CASSLNGLAGGTSYEQYF. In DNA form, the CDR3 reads TGTGCCAGCAGCTTAAACGGACTAGCGGGAGGGACCTCCTACGAGCAGTACTTC.

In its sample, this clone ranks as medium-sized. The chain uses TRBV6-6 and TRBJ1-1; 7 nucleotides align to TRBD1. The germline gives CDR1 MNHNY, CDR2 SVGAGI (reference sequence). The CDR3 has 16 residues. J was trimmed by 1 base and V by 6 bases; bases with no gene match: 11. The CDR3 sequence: CASSPRQGVWNTEAFF. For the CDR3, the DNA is TGTGCCAGCAGCCCCAGACAGGGTGTATGGAACACTGAAGCTTTCTTT.

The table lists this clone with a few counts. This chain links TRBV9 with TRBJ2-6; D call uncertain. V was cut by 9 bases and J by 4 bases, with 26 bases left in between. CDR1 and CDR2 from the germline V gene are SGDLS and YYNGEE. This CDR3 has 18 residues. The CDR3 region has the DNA TGTGCCACCGCCGCGAAAGCGCTCCCCTTCGGGGGGGCCAACGTCCTGACTTTC. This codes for CATAAKALPFGGANVLTF.

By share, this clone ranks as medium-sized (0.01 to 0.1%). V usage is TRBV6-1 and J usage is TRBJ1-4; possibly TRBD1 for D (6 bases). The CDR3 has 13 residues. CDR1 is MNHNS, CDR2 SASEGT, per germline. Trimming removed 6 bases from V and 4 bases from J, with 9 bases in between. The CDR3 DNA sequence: TGTGCCAGCAGCAGGGGTAGTAATGAAAAACTGTTTTTT. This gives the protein CASSRGSNEKLFF.

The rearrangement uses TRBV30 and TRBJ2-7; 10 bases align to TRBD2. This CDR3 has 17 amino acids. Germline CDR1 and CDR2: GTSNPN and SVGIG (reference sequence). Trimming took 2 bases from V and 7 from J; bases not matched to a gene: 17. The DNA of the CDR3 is TGTGCCTGGAGTCCAAGAGGACTAGCGGAAAGCCTTGGGGAGCAGTACTTC. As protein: CAWSPRGLAESLGEQYF.

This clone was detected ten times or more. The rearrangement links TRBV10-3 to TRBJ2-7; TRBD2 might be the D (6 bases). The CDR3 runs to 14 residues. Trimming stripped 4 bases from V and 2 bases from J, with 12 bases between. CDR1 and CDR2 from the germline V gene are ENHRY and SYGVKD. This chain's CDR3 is CAISGGDPTYEQYF. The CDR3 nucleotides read TGTGCCATCAGTGGGGGGGACCCGACCTACGAGCAGTACTTC.

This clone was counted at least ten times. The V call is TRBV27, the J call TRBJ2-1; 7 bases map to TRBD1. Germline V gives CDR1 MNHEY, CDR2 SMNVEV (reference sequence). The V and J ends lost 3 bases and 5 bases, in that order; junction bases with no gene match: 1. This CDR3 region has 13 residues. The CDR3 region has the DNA TGTGCCAGCAGTTTGGACAGGAACAATGAGCAGTTCTTC. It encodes CASSLDRNNEQFF.

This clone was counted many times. In DNA, the CDR3 is TGTGCCAGCAGGGGCTGGGATACGCAGTATTTT. Its protein is CASRGWDTQYF. The V and J genes are TRBV6-5 and TRBJ2-3; D is unclear. There are 11 residues in the CDR3. Germline CDR1 MNHEY, CDR2 SVGAGI. The V gene lost 6 bases and the J gene lost 6 bases, with 7 bases spanning the gap.

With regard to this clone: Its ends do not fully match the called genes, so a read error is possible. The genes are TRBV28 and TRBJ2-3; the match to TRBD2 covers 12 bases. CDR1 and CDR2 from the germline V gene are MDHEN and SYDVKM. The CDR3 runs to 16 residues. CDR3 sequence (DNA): TGTGCCAGCAGTTCCCCTAGCGGGAGGGTGACAGGTACGCAGTATTTT. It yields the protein CASSSPSGRVTGTQYF.

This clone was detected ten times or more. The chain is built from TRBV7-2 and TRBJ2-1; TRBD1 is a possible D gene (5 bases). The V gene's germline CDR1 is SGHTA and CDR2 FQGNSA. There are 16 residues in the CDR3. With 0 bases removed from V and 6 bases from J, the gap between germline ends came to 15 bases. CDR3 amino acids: CASSLAPRTRGNEQFF. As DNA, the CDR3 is TGTGCCAGCAGCTTAGCGCCCAGGACAAGAGGCAATGAGCAGTTCTTC. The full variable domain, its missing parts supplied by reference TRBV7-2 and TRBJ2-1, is GAGVSQSPSNKVTEKGKDVELRCDPISGHTALYWYRQSLGQGLEFLIYFQGNSAPDKSGLPSDRFSAERTGGSVSTLTIQRTQQEDSAVYLCASSLAPRTRGNEQFFGPGTRLTVL.

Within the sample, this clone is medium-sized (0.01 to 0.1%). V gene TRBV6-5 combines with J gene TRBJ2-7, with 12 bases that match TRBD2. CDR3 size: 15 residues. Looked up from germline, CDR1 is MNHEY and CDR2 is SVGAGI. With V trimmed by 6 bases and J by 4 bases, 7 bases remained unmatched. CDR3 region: CASSGLAGRTYEQYF. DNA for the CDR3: TGTGCCAGCAGCGGACTAGCGGGACGCACTTACGAGCAGTACTTC.

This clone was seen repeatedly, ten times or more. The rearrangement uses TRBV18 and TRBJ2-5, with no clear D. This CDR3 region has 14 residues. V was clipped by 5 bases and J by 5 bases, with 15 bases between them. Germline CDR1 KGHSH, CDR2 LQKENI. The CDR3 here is CASSDQAVEETQYF. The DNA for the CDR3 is TGTGCCAGCTCAGACCAGGCAGTCGAGGAGACCCAGTACTTC.

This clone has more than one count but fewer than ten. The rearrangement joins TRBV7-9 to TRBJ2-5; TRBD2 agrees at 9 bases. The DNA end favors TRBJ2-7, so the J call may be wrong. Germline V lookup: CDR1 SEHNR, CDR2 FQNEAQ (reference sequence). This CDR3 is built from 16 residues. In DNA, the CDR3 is TGTGCCAGCAGCTTAAATCTAGCGGGAATAACCTACGAGCAGTACTTC. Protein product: CASSLNLAGITYEQYF.

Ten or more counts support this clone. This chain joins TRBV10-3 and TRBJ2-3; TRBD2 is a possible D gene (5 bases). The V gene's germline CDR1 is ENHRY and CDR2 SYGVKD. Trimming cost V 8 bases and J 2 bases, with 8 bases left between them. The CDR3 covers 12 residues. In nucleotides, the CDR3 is TGTGCCATCGGCGGGTCCACAGATACGCAGTATTTT. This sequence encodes CAIGGSTDTQYF.

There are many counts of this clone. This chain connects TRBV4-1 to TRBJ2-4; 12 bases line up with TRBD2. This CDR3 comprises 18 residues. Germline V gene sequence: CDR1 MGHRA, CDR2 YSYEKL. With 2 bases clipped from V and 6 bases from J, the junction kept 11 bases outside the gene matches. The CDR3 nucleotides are TGCGCCAGCAGCCAAACTCCGACTAGCGGGAGAGGGAGAAACATTCAGTACTTC. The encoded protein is CASSQTPTSGRGRNIQYF.